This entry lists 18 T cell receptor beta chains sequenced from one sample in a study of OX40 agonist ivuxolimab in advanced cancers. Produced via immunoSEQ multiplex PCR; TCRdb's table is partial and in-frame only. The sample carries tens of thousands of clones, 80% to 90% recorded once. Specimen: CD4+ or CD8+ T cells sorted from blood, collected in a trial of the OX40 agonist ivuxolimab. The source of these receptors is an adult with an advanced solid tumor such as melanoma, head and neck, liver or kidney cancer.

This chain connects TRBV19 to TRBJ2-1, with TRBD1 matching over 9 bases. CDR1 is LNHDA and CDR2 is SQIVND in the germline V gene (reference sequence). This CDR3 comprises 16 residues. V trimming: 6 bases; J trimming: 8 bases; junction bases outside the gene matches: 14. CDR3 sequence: CASRAPGQGRWDEQFF. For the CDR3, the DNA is TGTGCCAGTAGGGCTCCGGGACAGGGAAGGTGGGATGAGCAGTTCTTC.

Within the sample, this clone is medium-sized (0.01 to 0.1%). The CDR3: CASSDSVGGGIQYF. The DNA for the CDR3 is TGTGCCAGCAGTGACTCGGTTGGGGGAGGCATTCAGTACTTC. The V call is TRBV6-4, the J call TRBJ2-4; tentatively, D is TRBD2 (6 bases). The CDR3 runs to 14 residues. Trimming removed 0 bases from V and 9 bases from J, with 12 bases in between. The germline gives CDR1 MRHNA, CDR2 SNTAGT.

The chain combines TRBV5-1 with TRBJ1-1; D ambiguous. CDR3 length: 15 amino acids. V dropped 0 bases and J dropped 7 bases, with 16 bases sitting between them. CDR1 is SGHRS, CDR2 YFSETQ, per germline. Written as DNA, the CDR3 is TGCGCCAGCAGCTTGGTAAGCCTTCTCTCGGGTGAAGCTTTCTTT. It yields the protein CASSLVSLLSGEAFF.

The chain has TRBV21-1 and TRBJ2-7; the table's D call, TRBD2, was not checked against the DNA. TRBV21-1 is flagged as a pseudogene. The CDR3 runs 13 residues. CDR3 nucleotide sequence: TGTGCCAGCAGCCCCACCCGGGAGGACGAGCAGTACTTC. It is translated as CASSPTREDEQYF.

CDR3 sequence: CASRAPNTEAFF. For the CDR3, the DNA is TGTGCCAGCAGAGCACCCAACACTGAAGCTTTCTTT. This chain uses TRBV6-5 with TRBJ1-1; D not resolved. CDR1 and CDR2 (germline): MNHEY, SVGAGI. V was trimmed by 6 bases and J by 2 bases, leaving 7 bases between them. This CDR3 spans 12 amino acids.

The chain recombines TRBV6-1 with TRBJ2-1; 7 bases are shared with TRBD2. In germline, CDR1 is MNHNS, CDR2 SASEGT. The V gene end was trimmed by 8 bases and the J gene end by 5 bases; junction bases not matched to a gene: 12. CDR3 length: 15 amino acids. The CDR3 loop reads CASADPLAVNNEQFF. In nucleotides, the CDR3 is TGTGCCAGCGCTGATCCGCTAGCGGTTAACAATGAGCAGTTCTTC.

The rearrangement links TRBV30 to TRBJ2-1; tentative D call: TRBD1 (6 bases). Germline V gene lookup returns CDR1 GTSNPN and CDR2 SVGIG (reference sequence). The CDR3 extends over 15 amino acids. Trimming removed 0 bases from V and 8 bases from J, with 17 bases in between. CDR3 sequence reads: CAWSVLRGWYDEQFF. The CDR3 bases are TGTGCCTGGAGTGTACTCAGGGGATGGTACGATGAGCAGTTCTTC. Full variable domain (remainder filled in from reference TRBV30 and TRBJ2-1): SQTIHQWPATLVQPVGSPLSLECTVEGTSNPNLYWYRQAAGRGLQLLFYSVGIGQISSEVPQNLSASRPQDRQFILSSKKLLLSDSGFYLCAWSVLRGWYDEQFFGPGTRLTVL.

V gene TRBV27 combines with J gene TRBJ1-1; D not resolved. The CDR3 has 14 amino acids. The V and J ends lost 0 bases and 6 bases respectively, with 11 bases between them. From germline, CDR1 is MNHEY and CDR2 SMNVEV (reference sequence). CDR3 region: CASSLSEREAEAFF. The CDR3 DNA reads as TGTGCCAGCAGTTTATCGGAGAGAGAGGCTGAAGCTTTCTTT.

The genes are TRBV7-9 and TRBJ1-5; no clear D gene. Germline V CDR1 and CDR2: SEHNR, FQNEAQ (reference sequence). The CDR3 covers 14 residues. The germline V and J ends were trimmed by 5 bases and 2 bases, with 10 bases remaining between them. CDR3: CASSARGGNQPQHF. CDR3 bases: TGTGCCAGCAGCGCCCGGGGTGGCAATCAGCCCCAGCATTTT. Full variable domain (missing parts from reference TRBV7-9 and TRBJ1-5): DTGVSQNPRHKITKRGQNVTFRCDPISEHNRLYWYRQTLGQGPEFLTYFQNEAQLEKSRLLSDRFSAERPKGSFSTLEIQRTEQGDSAMYLCASSARGGNQPQHFGDGTRLSIL.

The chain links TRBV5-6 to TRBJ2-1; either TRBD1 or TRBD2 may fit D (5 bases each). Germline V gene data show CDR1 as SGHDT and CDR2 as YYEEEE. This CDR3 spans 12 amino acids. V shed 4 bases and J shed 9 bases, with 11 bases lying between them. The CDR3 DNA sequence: TGTGCCAGCAGCCCGTTCGGGGCTGAGCAGTTCTTC. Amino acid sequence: CASSPFGAEQFF. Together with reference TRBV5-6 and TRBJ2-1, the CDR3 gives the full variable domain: DAGVTQSPTHLIKTRGQQVTLRCSPKSGHDTVSWYQQALGQGPQFIFQYYEEEERQRGNFPDRFSGHQFPNYSSELNVNALLLGDSALYLCASSPFGAEQFFGPGTRLTVL.

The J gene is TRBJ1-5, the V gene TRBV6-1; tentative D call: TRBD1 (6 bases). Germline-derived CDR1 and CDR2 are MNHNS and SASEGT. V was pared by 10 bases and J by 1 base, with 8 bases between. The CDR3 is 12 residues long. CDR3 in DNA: TGTGCCATACAGGGCAGCAATCAGCCCCAGCATTTT. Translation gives CAIQGSNQPQHF.

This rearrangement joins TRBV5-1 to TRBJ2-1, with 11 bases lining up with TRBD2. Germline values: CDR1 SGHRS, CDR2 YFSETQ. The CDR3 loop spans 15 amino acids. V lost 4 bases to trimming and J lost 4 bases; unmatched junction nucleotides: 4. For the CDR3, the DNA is TGCGCCAGCAGCGTAGGGACTAGCGGTTACAATGAGCAGTTCTTC. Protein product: CASSVGTSGYNEQFF.

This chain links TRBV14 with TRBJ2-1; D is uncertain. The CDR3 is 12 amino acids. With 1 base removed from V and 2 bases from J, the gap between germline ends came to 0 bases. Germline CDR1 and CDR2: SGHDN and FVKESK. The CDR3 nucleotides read TGTGCCAGCAGCCAAGCCTACAATGAGCAGTTCTTC. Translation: CASSQAYNEQFF.

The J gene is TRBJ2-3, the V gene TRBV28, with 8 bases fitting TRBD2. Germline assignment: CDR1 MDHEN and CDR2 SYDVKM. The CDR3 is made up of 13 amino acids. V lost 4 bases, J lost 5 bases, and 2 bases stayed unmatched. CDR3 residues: CASSSGLGDTQYF. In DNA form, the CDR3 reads TGTGCCAGCAGTTCGGGACTAGGAGATACGCAGTATTTT.

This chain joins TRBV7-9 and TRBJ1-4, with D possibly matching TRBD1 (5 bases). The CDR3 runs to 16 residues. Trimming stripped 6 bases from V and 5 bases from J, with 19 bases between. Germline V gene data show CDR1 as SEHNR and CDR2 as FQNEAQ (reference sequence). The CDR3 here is CASSYYMGVINEKLFF. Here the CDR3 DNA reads TGTGCCAGCAGTTACTACATGGGGGTGATAAATGAAAAACTGTTTTTT.

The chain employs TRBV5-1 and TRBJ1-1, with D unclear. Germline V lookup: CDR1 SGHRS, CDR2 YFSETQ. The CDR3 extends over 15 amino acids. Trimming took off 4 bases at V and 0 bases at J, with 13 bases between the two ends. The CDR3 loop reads CASSDGVGLNTEAFF. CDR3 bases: TGCGCCAGCAGCGACGGGGTAGGGTTGAACACTGAAGCTTTCTTT.

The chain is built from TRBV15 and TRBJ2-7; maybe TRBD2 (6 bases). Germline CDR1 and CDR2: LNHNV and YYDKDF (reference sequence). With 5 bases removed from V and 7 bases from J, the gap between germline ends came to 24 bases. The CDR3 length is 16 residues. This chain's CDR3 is CATSRRARGWDSEQYF. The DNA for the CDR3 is TGTGCCACCAGCCGCAGGGCTCGGGGGTGGGATTCGGAGCAGTACTTC.

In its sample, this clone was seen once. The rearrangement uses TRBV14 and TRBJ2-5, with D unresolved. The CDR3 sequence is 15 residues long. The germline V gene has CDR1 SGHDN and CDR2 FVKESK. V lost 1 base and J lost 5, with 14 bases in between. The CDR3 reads CASSQGMVAVETQYF. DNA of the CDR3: TGTGCCAGCAGCCAAGGGATGGTGGCAGTTGAGACCCAGTACTTC.